The present T cell receptor (beta chain) was sequenced within a study of blood T cell repertoires in COVID-19. Study in general: PBMCs, B-cell-depleted T cells, or T cells provided the cDNA or gDNA that made up the material.

Clones were sequenced by immunoSEQ multiplex PCR, and TCRdb holds only the in-frame ones, with some missing. The repertoire holds 200,000 to 250,000 clones, with roughly 80% as singletons. Trimming took 3 bases from V and 0 from J; bases not matched to a gene: 13. The CDR3 has 20 amino acids. The germline CDR1 and CDR2 sequences are KGHSH and LQKENI. The V gene is TRBV18, the J gene TRBJ1-6; 8 bases are shared with TRBD1. Specimen: peripheral blood. The receptor's source is a woman of 80 years or more with acute or convalescent COVID-19. CDR3 DNA: TGTGCCAGCTCACCTACGGGCGGGACAGGTGCCAGCTCCTATAATTCACCCCTCCACTTT. Translating gives CASSPTGGTGASSYNSPLHF.